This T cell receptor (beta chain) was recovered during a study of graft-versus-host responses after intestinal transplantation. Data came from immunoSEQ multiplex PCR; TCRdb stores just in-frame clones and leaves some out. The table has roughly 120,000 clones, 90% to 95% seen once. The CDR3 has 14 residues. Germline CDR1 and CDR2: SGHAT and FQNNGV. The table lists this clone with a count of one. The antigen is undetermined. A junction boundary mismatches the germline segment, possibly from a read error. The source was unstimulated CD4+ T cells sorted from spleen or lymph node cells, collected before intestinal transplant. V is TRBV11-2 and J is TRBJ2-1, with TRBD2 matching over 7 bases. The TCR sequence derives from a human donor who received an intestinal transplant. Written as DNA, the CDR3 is TGTGCCAGCAGCTTAGGTGCCCGGGACTATGAACAGTTCTTC. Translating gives CASSLGARDYEQFF.